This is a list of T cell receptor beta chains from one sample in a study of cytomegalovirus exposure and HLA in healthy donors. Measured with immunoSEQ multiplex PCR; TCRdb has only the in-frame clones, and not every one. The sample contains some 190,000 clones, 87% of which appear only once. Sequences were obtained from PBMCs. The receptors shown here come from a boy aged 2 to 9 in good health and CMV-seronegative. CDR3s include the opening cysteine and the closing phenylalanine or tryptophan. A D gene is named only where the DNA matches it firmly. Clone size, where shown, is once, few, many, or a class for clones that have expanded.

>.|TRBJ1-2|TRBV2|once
TGTGCCAGCAGACCCGACAGACAGGAGGGCTACACCTTC
CASRPDRQEGYTF
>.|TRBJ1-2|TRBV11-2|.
TGTGCCAGCAGGGCCAGGGTTGGGGATGGCTACACCTTC
CASRARVGDGYTF
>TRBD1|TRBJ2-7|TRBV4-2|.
TGTGCCAGCAGTAACCAAGCCCAAATGGGGACAGGGTCCTCCTACGAGCAGTACTTC
CASSNQAQMGTGSSYEQYF
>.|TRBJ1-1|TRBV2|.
TGTGCCAGCAGCCCGCGACCTAAGGGGGGGGGTGAAGCTTTCTTT
CASSPRPKGGGEAFF
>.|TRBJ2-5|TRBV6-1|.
TGTGCCAGCAGTGTCTTGGGGGGTGGGGAGACCCAGTACTTC
CASSVLGGGETQYF
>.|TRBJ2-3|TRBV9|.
TGTGCCAGCAGCAGCGAGAGGAGGGGGGCGGGGGGCACAGATACGCAGTATTTT
CASSSERRGAGGTDTQYF
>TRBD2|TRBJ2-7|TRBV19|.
TGTGCCAGTAGTACCTATTTGGGACTAGCGGCGACCTACGAGCAGTACTTC
CASSTYLGLAATYEQYF
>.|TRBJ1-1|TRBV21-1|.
TGTGCCAGCAGCAGCCTACAGGGGGTGAGTGAAGCTTTCTTT
CASSSLQGVSEAFF
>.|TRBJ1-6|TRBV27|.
TGTGCCAGCAGTTTAGGGCGGCAGGGTGATTCACCCCTCCACTTT
CASSLGRQGDSPLHF
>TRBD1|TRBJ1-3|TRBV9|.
TGTGCCAGCAGCGTTGACAGGGCCTCTGGAAACACCATATATTTT
CASSVDRASGNTIYF
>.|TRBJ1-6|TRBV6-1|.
TGTGCCAGCAGTGAAAGGGTGGTAGGGAGCTATAATTCACCCCTCCACTTT
CASSERVVGSYNSPLHF
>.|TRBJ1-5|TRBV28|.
TGTGCCAGCAGTAATAACAGAGATCAGCCCCAGCATTTT
CASSNNRDQPQHF
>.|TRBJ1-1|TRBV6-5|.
TGTGCCAGCAGCCTGGGGGGGGGCCCGAACACTGAAGCTTTCTTT
CASSLGGGPNTEAFF
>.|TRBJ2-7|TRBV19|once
TGTGCCAGTAGTATTCGAGTGGTCGACGAGCAGTACTTC
CASSIRVVDEQYF
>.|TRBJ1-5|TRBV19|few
TGTGCCAGTAGTATCTCACTAAGCAATCAGCCCCAGCATTTT
CASSISLSNQPQHF
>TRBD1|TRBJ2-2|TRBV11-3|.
TGTGCCAGCAGCATCGGACAGGGAACCGGGGAGCTGTTTTTT
CASSIGQGTGELFF
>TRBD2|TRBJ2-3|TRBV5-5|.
TGTGCCAGCAGCTGGACTAGCGGGAGGGCAGATACGCAGTATTTT
CASSWTSGRADTQYF
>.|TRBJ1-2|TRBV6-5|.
TGTGCCAGCAGTTACTCGAACAGTTCGCCAAATGGCTACACCTTC
CASSYSNSSPNGYTF
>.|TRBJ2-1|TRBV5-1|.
TGCGCCAGCAGCCCGGAGGGACGCGGGGTCAAAAGCTCCTACAATGAGCAGTTCTTC
CASSPEGRGVKSSYNEQFF
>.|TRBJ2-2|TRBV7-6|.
TGTGCCAGCAGCCTCGGACAGACGAACACCGGGGAGCTGTTTTTT
CASSLGQTNTGELFF
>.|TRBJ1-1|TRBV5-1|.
TGCGCCAGCAGCTTGGAGGTGGAGGGACCCACTGAAGCTTTCTTT
CASSLEVEGPTEAFF
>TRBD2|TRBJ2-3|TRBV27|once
TGTGCCAGCAGTTTACGCGGGGGTTCGACAGATACGCAGTATTTT
CASSLRGGSTDTQYF
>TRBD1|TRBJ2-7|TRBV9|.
TGTGCCAGCAGCCGACAGGGGGCCGAGCAGTACTTC
CASSRQGAEQYF
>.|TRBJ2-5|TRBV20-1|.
TGCAGTGCTACCCAGGGAGAGACCCAGTACTTC
CSATQGETQYF
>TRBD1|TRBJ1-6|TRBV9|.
TGTGCCAGCAGCGGGTCAGGGGGCGCTTCCCGACCGCTGAATTCACCCCTCCACTTT
CASSGSGGASRPLNSPLHF
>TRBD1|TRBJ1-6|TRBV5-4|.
TGTGCCAGCAGCCGGCAGGGGGAGCGGCTTTCACCCCTCCACTTT
CASSRQGERLSPLHF
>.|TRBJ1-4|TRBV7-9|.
TGTGCCAGCAGCCCGTTCGGGGATAATGAAAAACTGTTTTTT
CASSPFGDNEKLFF
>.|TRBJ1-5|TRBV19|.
TGTGCCAGTACCCGAGCAGGCAGGCGTGATCAGCCCCAGCATTTT
CASTRAGRRDQPQHF
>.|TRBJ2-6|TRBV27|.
TGTGCCAGCAGTTTGAGGTTTTTGCCGGGAGCTGGGGCCAACGTCCTGACTTTC
CASSLRFLPGAGANVLTF